This T cell receptor beta chain is drawn from a study of blood T cell repertoires in COVID-19. For the study at large: Acute and convalescent COVID-19 samples came from the United States, Italy and Spain. PBMCs, B-cell-depleted T cells, or T cells provided the cDNA or gDNA that made up the material.

This CDR3 has 13 residues. V shed 2 bases and J shed 8 bases, with 9 bases lying between them. The germline gives CDR1 MNHEY, CDR2 SVGAGI. Per the authors' pipeline: Quantification of nucleated cells was approximated via reference gene primer amplification. Clones were sequenced by immunoSEQ multiplex PCR, and TCRdb holds only the in-frame ones, with some missing. V, J and clone size are those of that table, while D and trimming were read from the DNA. In the table there are 120,000 or so clones, about 80% of which are singletons. The specimen sequenced was peripheral blood. The chain has TRBV6-5 and TRBJ1-4; D is unclear. This TCR derives from a woman aged 45-59 years with acute or convalescent COVID-19. In DNA form, the CDR3 reads TGTGCCAGCAGTTACGAGGGCGGCGAAAAACTGTTTTTT. This sequence encodes CASSYEGGEKLFF.